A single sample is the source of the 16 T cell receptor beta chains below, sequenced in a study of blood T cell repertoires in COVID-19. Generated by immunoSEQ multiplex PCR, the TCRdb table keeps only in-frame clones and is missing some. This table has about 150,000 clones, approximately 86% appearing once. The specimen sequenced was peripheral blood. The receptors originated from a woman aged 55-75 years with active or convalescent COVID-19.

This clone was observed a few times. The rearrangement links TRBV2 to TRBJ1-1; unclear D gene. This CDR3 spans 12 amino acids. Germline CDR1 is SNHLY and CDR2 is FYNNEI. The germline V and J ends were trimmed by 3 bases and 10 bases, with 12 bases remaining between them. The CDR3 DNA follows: TGTGCCAGCAGTGAGAGAGGGTTTAGAGCTTTCTTT. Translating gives CASSERGFRAFF.

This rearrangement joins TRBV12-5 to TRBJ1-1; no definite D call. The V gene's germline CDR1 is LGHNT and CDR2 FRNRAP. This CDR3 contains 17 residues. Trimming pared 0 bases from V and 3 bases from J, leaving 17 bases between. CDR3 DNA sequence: TGTGCTAGTGGTTTGGTACCTAGGCCCGGTATTGACACTGAAGCTTTCTTT. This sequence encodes CASGLVPRPGIDTEAFF.

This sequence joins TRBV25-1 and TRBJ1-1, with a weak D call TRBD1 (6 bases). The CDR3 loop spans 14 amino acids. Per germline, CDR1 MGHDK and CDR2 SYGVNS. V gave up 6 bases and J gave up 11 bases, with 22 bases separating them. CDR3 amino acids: CASREAGTTRGAFF. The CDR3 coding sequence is TGTGCCAGCAGGGAAGCCGGGACCACGAGGGGGGCTTTCTTT.

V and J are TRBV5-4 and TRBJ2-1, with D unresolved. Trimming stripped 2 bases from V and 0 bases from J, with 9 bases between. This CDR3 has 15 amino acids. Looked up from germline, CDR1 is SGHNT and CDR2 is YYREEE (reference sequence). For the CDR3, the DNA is TGTGCCAGCAGCTTAGACCCTAGCTCCTACAATGAGCAGTTCTTC. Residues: CASSLDPSSYNEQFF.

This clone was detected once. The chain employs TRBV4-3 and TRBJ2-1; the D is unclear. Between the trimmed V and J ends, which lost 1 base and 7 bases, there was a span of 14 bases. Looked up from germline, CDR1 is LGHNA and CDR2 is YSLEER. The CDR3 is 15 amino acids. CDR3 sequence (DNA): TGCGCCAGCAGCCAAGGATCCAGGCCTCGGAATGAGCAGTTCTTC. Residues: CASSQGSRPRNEQFF.

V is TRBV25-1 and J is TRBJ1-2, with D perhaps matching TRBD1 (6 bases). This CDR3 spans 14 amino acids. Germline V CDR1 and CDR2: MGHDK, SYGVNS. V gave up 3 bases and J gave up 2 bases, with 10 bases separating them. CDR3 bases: TGTGCCAGCAGTGAGCGACAGGTGAACTATGGCTACACCTTC. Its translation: CASSERQVNYGYTF.

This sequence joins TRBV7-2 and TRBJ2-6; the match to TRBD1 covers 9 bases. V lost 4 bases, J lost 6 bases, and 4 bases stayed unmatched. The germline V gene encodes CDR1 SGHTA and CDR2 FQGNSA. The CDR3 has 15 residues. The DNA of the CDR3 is TGTGCCAGCAGCTCGGGACAGGGCGAGGCCAACGTCCTGACTTTC. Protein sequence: CASSSGQGEANVLTF.

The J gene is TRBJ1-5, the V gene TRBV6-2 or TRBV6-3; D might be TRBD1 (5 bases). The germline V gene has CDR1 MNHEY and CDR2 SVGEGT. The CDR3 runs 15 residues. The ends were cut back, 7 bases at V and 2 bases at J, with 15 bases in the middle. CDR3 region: CASTPGGAGNQPQHF. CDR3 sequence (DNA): TGTGCCAGCACCCCGGGAGGGGCTGGCAATCAGCCCCAGCATTTT.

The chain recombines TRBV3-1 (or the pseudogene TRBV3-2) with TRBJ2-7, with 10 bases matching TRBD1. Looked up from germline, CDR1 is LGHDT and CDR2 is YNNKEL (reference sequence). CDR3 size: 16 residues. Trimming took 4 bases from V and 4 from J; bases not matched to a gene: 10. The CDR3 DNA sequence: TGTGCCAGCAGCCTAGGGTCCGGGACAGGGGATTACGAGCAGTACTTC. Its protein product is CASSLGSGTGDYEQYF.

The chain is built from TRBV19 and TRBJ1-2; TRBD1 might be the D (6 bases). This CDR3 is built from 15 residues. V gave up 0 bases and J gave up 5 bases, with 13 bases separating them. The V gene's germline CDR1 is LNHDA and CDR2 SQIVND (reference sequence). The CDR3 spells CASSIDLGQPYGYTF. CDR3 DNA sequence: TGTGCCAGTAGTATAGATCTCGGACAGCCGTATGGCTACACCTTC.

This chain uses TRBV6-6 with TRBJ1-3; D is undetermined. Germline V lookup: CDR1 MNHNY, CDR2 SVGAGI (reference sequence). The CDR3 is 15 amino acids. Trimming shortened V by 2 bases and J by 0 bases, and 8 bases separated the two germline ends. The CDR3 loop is CASSYQQSSGNTIYF. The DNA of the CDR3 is TGTGCCAGCAGTTACCAACAGAGCTCTGGAAACACCATATATTTT.

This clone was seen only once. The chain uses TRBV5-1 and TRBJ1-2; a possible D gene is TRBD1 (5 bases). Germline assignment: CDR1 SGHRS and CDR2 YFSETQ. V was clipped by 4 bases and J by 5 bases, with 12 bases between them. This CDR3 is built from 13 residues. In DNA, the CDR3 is TGCGCCAGCAGCCAGGGCAGCTCTTATGGCTACACCTTC. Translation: CASSQGSSYGYTF.

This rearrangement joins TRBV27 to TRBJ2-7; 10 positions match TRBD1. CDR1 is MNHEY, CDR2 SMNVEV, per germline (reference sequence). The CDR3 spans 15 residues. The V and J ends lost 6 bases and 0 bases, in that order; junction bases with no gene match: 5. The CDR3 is CASSHDRGHSYEQYF. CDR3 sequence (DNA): TGTGCCAGCAGCCACGACAGGGGGCACTCCTACGAGCAGTACTTC.

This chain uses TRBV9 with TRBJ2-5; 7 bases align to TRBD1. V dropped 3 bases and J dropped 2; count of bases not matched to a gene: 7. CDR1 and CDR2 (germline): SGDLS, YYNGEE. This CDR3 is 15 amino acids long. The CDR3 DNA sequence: TGTGCCAGCAGCGACTCCGGGACAGCTCAAGAGACCCAGTACTTC. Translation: CASSDSGTAQETQYF. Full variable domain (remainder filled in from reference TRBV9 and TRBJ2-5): DSGVTQTPKHLITATGQRVTLRCSPRSGDLSVYWYQQSLDQGLQFLIQYYNGEERAKGNILERFSAQQFPDLHSELNLSSLELGDSALYFCASSDSGTAQETQYFGPGTRLLVL.

CDR3 residues: CASSVGEGPETQYF. The CDR3 DNA reads as TGTGCCAGCAGCGTAGGTGAGGGCCCAGAGACCCAGTACTTC. V gene TRBV9 combines with J gene TRBJ2-5; TRBD2 might be the D (5 bases). The CDR3 is 14 residues long. CDR1 and CDR2 (germline): SGDLS, YYNGEE. The germline V and J ends were trimmed by 0 bases and 4 bases, with 10 bases remaining between them.

The CDR3 DNA reads TGTGCCAGCAGTTACTCGATTGGGGCGGGGGAGCTGTTTTTT. It is translated as CASSYSIGAGELFF. The chain is built from TRBV6-5 and TRBJ2-2, with D tentatively TRBD1 (5 bases). CDR3 length: 14 residues. The V end was cut by 0 bases, the J end by 8 bases, with 10 bases between. The germline CDR1 and CDR2 sequences are MNHEY and SVGAGI.